The 3 T cell receptor beta chains below come from one sample, sequenced in a study of regulatory T cells in long-lasting Graves disease. Time point defined: newly diagnosed GD, antithyroid drugs for less than 3 months. TCR sequences were obtained from RNA taken from PBMCs. CDR3-region Arm-PCR and iRepertoire HTBI primers produced the TCR beta libraries. TCRdb used MiXCR to reprocess the multiplex PCR reads, holding one entry per CDR3 protein. Of hundreds of thousands of distinct CDR3 sequences in the sample, 16% were seen once. The same sample was also studied in work on T cells in Graves' hyperthyroidism and ophthalmopathy.

The material was peripheral blood mononuclear cells (PBMCs), obtained at new diagnosis, from a patient treated with antithyroid drugs. The origin of the receptors is a woman aged 25 to 39 with Graves disease.

This clonotype came up a few times. The chain uses TRBV7-3 and TRBJ2-3; TRBD1 aligns across 8 bases. From germline, CDR1 is SGHTA and CDR2 FQGTGA. The V gene end was trimmed by 5 bases and the J gene end by 1 base; junction bases not matched to a gene: 5. The CDR3 loop spans 15 amino acids. In nucleotides, the CDR3 is TGTGCCAGCAGCACAAGGGGACAGGGCACAGATACGCAGTATTTT. It is translated as CASSTRGQGTDTQYF.

V gene TRBV5-4 combines with J gene TRBJ2-7; no reliable D call. Trimming took 4 bases from V and 3 from J, leaving 14 bases between them. Germline V lookup: CDR1 SGHNT, CDR2 YYREEE (reference sequence). The length of the CDR3 is 14 residues. This CDR3 is CASSLGFGSYEQYF. The CDR3, as DNA: TGTGCCAGCAGCCTAGGGTTCGGTAGCTACGAGCAGTACTTC.

CDR3 sequence reads: CASSLAAGAEQYF. The CDR3 DNA reads as TGCGCCAGCAGCTTGGCCGCAGGGGCCGAGCAGTACTTC. The rearrangement links TRBV5-1 to TRBJ2-7; D might be TRBD1 (6 bases). There are 13 residues in the CDR3. Looked up from germline, CDR1 is SGHRS and CDR2 is YFSETQ. The V end was cut by 0 bases, the J end by 6 bases, with 10 bases between.